This TCR beta chain was profiled in a study of T cell repertoires in cytomegalovirus infection. Overall study: Recently described HLA-C-restricted plus well-studied HLA-B-restricted CMV epitopes were used. Findings of the study overall: Summed public TCR beta family frequency identified CMV carriers bearing the relevant HLA.

Germline CDR1 is MNHEY and CDR2 is SMNVEV (reference sequence). The CDR3 extends over 14 amino acids. The ends lost 3 bases at V and 3 bases at J; junction bases unmatched: 4. In the case of this clonotype: The antigen remains unidentified.

Each CDR3 protein is one row after TCRdb ran MiXCR on the reads. The sample carries about 400,000 distinct CDR3 sequences, about 34% recorded once. The V gene is TRBV27, the J gene TRBJ1-2; 7 bases map to TRBD1. The sample was cultured PBMCs, taken from culture after CMV antigen stimulation. The TCR comes from a human donor in good health (CMV status not recorded). Some clones in this sample may be carry-over from other donors' samples. The CDR3, as DNA: TGTGCCAGCAGTTTCCTCGGGACAGACTATGGCTACACCTTC. Its protein product is CASSFLGTDYGYTF.